This T cell receptor beta chain was obtained from a study of blood T cell repertoires in COVID-19. During active infection, Seattle patients enrolled and were then monitored through disease. TCRdb keeps only in-frame clones here, not all; method: immunoSEQ multiplex PCR. Of hundreds of thousands of clones in the sample, 86% were seen once. CDR1 is LGHNA and CDR2 is YSLEER in the germline V gene. Unmatched junction bases numbered 8, after V lost 8 bases and J lost 0 bases. The CDR3 is 15 residues long. This clone has only one observation. The gene calls are TRBV4-3 and TRBJ2-3; 7 nucleotides agree with TRBD2. The material sequenced was peripheral blood. The source is a woman aged 60-70 years with COVID-19, enrolled during active disease. The CDR3 here is CASGEGSSSTDTQYF. DNA for the CDR3: TGCGCCAGCGGGGAGGGTAGCTCGAGCACAGATACGCAGTATTTT.